The TCR beta chain described here comes from a study of blood T cells in healthy people across ages. V shed 1 base and J shed 8 bases, with 9 bases lying between them. From germline, CDR1 is LGHDT and CDR2 YNNKEL (reference sequence). The CDR3 loop spans 13 amino acids. Broader study findings: Naive T cell percentage strongly correlated with TCR beta diversity.

There were at least 5.5 micrograms of total RNA extracted from every sample. Together with a sample-barcoded 5' primer, a J-beta primer mix was included in a second PCR lasting roughly 7 to 11 cycles. Each cDNA molecule, via a template-switch adaptor with 12 random nucleotides, was tagged. TCRdb re-called the 5' RACE reads with MiXCR, one entry per CDR3 protein. Of 1.2 million to 1.5 million distinct CDR3 sequences in the sample, around 55% were seen once. With respect to this clonotype: What it binds is unknown.

The sequenced sample consisted of blood. The chain is built from TRBV3-1 and TRBJ2-1, with D perhaps matching TRBD1 or TRBD2 (5 bases each). The receptor's source is a man between 18 and 29 years old in good health. The chain's CDR3 is CASSQGGSDEQFF. DNA for the CDR3: TGTGCCAGCAGCCAAGGGGGGAGCGATGAGCAGTTCTTC.